Presented here are 15 T cell receptor beta chains from one specimen sequenced in a study of T cell responses to AZD1222 COVID-19 vaccine. The assay was immunoSEQ multiplex PCR, and TCRdb's table has in-frame clones only and misses some. The profile shows 200,000 or so clones, about 90% of them singletons. This material consisted of peripheral blood, taken on day 0 of AZD1222 vaccination. These receptors were obtained from an adult in good health.

This sequence joins TRBV9 and TRBJ1-3; 9 positions agree with TRBD1. Per germline, CDR1 SGDLS and CDR2 YYNGEE. This CDR3 is 15 amino acids long. The junction had 9 bases not matched to a gene; V was cut back by 3 bases and J by 8 bases. The CDR3 DNA is TGTGCCAGCAGCGCAGGGACAGGGTTAGGCTACACCATATATTTT. Encoded protein: CASSAGTGLGYTIYF.

The chain is built from TRBV18 and TRBJ2-3, with TRBD2 matching 8 bases. The ends lost 6 bases at V and 2 bases at J; junction bases unmatched: 7. This CDR3 has 15 amino acids. Germline V gene lookup returns CDR1 KGHSH and CDR2 LQKENI. For the CDR3, the DNA is TGTGCCAGCTCGTCCAGCGGGGGTCCCACAGATACGCAGTATTTT. This codes for CASSSSGGPTDTQYF. The whole variable domain, remainder taken from reference TRBV18 and TRBJ2-3, is NAGVMQNPRHLVRRRGQEARLRCSPMKGHSHVYWYRQLPEEGLKFMVYLQKENIIDESGMPKERFSAEFPKEGPSILRIQQVVRGDSAAYFCASSSSGGPTDTQYFGPGTRLTVL.

This chain uses TRBV11-2 with TRBJ2-2, with TRBD1 matching 7 bases. Per the germline V gene, CDR1 is SGHAT and CDR2 is FQNNGV. The CDR3 covers 17 residues. The V and J ends lost 5 bases and 8 bases, in that order; junction bases with no gene match: 17. The CDR3 reads CASSRIHTGAHLGELFF. The CDR3 bases are TGTGCCAGCAGCCGCATCCACACAGGGGCCCATCTGGGGGAGCTGTTTTTT.

The chain employs TRBV30 and TRBJ1-6; no definite D call. CDR1 is GTSNPN, CDR2 SVGIG, per germline (reference sequence). V was clipped by 3 bases and J by 6 bases, with 9 bases between them. The CDR3 totals 13 residues. This chain's CDR3 is CAWRKPSNSPLHF. CDR3 DNA: TGTGCCTGGAGGAAACCGAGTAATTCACCCCTCCACTTT. Based on the CDR3 plus reference TRBV30 and TRBJ1-6, the full variable domain is SQTIHQWPATLVQPVGSPLSLECTVEGTSNPNLYWYRQAAGRGLQLLFYSVGIGQISSEVPQNLSASRPQDRQFILSSKKLLLSDSGFYLCAWRKPSNSPLHFGNGTRLTVT.

The chain employs TRBV19 and TRBJ1-6; 9 nucleotides match TRBD1. V trimming: 5 bases; J trimming: 8 bases; junction bases outside the gene matches: 7. The CDR3 is made up of 15 amino acids. Germline assignment: CDR1 LNHDA and CDR2 SQIVND (reference sequence). The CDR3 loop is CASSSGTGPHSPLHF. The DNA of the CDR3 is TGTGCCAGTAGTTCCGGGACAGGGCCGCATTCACCCCTCCACTTT.

This chain uses TRBV25-1 with TRBJ2-1, with 10 bases aligning to TRBD1. V dropped 2 bases and J dropped 8; count of bases not matched to a gene: 9. The CDR3 runs to 16 residues. Looked up from germline, CDR1 is MGHDK and CDR2 is SYGVNS. The CDR3 loop reads CASSEPRGTGEDEQFF. In DNA form, the CDR3 reads TGTGCCAGCAGTGAACCCCGAGGGACAGGGGAGGATGAGCAGTTCTTC.

The chain has TRBV28 and TRBJ1-2, with D possibly TRBD1 on 6 matching bases. CDR1 and CDR2 (germline): MDHEN, SYDVKM. Between the trimmed V and J ends, which lost 11 bases and 2 bases, there was a span of 12 bases. The CDR3 extends over 12 amino acids. Here the CDR3 reads CAGSDSNYGYTF. The CDR3 DNA follows: TGTGCCGGCTCGGACAGCAACTATGGCTACACCTTC.

The chain carries TRBV21-1 and TRBJ2-7; the table's D call, TRBD2, has no DNA check behind it. TRBV21-1 is deemed a pseudogene. CDR3 length: 17 residues. This chain's CDR3 is CASSKRGTSGSSYEQYF. CDR3 DNA: TGTGCCAGCAGCAAAAGAGGGACTAGCGGGAGCTCCTACGAGCAGTACTTC.

The chain combines TRBV6-5 with TRBJ1-2, with D perhaps matching TRBD1 (6 bases). This CDR3 has 14 residues. Germline V gene data show CDR1 as MNHEY and CDR2 as SVGAGI. Deletions cut 5 bases from V and 6 bases from J, with 16 bases between. Here the CDR3 reads CASSPRGPRDGYTF. CDR3 nucleotide sequence: TGTGCCAGCAGTCCCAGGGGACCAAGAGATGGCTACACCTTC.

The rearrangement links TRBV5-8 to TRBJ1-4, with a tentative D call TRBD1 (5 bases). This CDR3 contains 16 residues. Germline values: CDR1 SGHTS, CDR2 YDEGEE. Trimming left V 1 base short and J 3 bases short, with 13 bases between. CDR3 nucleotide sequence: TGTGCCAGCAGCTTGATGCGAGGGGCAGCTAATGAAAAACTGTTTTTT. Amino acid sequence: CASSLMRGAANEKLFF.

The rearrangement joins TRBV6-5 to TRBJ2-3; 8 bases fit TRBD1. Per the germline V gene, CDR1 is MNHEY and CDR2 is SVGAGI. The CDR3 totals 14 residues. V dropped 6 bases and J dropped 0; count of bases not matched to a gene: 2. The CDR3 protein is CASSWDRSTDTQYF. The CDR3 region has the DNA TGTGCCAGCAGCTGGGACAGGAGCACAGATACGCAGTATTTT.

This clone was seen only once. The chain combines TRBV10-2 with TRBJ2-7, with TRBD2 matching over 9 bases. V trimming: 6 bases; J trimming: 2 bases; junction bases outside the gene matches: 8. The CDR3 totals 15 residues. Per germline, CDR1 WSHSY and CDR2 SAAADI. The CDR3 sequence is CASRGEERGAYEQYF. The CDR3 DNA reads TGCGCCAGCAGGGGGGAAGAGCGGGGGGCCTACGAGCAGTACTTC.

This clone showed up just once. Germline and junction disagree at one end, which may indicate a read error. The J gene is TRBJ1-6, the V gene TRBV5-6, with D possibly matching TRBD1 (6 bases). This CDR3 spans 18 amino acids. Germline V gives CDR1 SGHDT, CDR2 YYEEEE. This CDR3 reads CASRLEAGASSYNSPLHF. Here the CDR3 DNA reads TGTGCCAGCAGGTTGGAGGCAGGGGCAAGCTCCTATAATTCACCCCTCCACTTT.

The chain employs TRBV30 and TRBJ1-2; D remains ambiguous. V lost 4 bases to trimming and J lost 1 base, with 19 bases between them. The CDR3 has 16 residues. Looked up from germline, CDR1 is GTSNPN and CDR2 is SVGIG (reference sequence). CDR3 coding DNA: TGTGCCTGGACCAAAACGGGGAAGACCGGTAACTATGGCTACACCTTC. Protein product: CAWTKTGKTGNYGYTF.

For this clone: A much larger clone lies a single base off, so this may be a read error. The chain employs TRBV27 and TRBJ1-2; TRBD1 agrees at 9 bases. V was pared by 3 bases and J by 4 bases, with 0 bases of the junction left unmatched. The CDR3 has 13 residues. From germline, CDR1 is MNHEY and CDR2 SMNVEV (reference sequence). The CDR3 DNA is TGTGCCAGCAGTTTGGACAGGGGCTATGGCTACACCTTC. Its protein product is CASSLDRGYGYTF.